Below, 16 T cell receptor beta chains from the same sample are listed, as sequenced in a study of identical twins. TCRdb itself ran the 5' RACE reads through MiXCR, one entry per CDR3 protein. The table includes under 300,000 distinct CDR3 sequences, approximately 11% detected once. The sample was also linked to a second study, of yellow fever vaccine responses in identical twins.

The sequencing sample was made of memory (CD45RO+) T cells sorted from blood. These receptors all come from a young woman in good health.

On this clonotype itself: This may be a read error: a much more frequent sequence differs by one nucleotide. CDR3 sequence reads: CASSLVATGQFF. CDR3 nucleotide sequence: TGTGCCAGCAGCTTAGTCGCGACAGGGCAGTTCTTC. The rearrangement links TRBV7-2 to TRBJ2-1; D might be TRBD1 (6 bases). Between the trimmed V and J ends, which lost 1 base and 12 bases, there was a span of 10 bases. Germline V gives CDR1 SGHTA, CDR2 FQGNSA. The CDR3 is made up of 12 amino acids.

The table lists this clonotype with many counts. The chain has TRBV5-1 and TRBJ2-1; 9 bases map to TRBD2. Germline V gives CDR1 SGHRS, CDR2 YFSETQ. V was pared by 3 bases and J by 4 bases, with 5 bases of the junction left unmatched. This CDR3 spans 15 amino acids. CDR3 loop: CASSSQAGGYNEQFF. CDR3 DNA sequence: TGCGCCAGCAGCTCCCAAGCGGGGGGTTACAATGAGCAGTTCTTC.

The V gene is TRBV7-9, the J gene TRBJ2-3, with D tentatively TRBD2 (6 bases). Looked up from germline, CDR1 is SEHNR and CDR2 is FQNEAQ (reference sequence). The ends were cut back, 1 base at V and 3 bases at J, with 14 bases in the middle. There are 16 residues in the CDR3. The DNA for the CDR3 is TGTGCCAGCAGCTTAGTGGTGGGCGGGGCAACAGATACGCAGTATTTT. Translation: CASSLVVGGATDTQYF.

This chain connects TRBV29-1 to TRBJ2-7; TRBD2 agrees at 11 bases. The V segment lost 3 bases and the J segment 6 bases; nucleotides outside the gene matches: 7. The CDR3 runs to 14 residues. The V gene's germline CDR1 is SQVTM and CDR2 ANQGSEA. The chain's CDR3 is CSVEISGGAPEQYF. In nucleotides, the CDR3 is TGCAGCGTTGAGATTAGCGGGGGGGCGCCCGAGCAGTACTTC.

This sequence joins TRBV28 and TRBJ2-6, with D unresolved. Germline V gene data show CDR1 as MDHEN and CDR2 as SYDVKM. V dropped 3 bases and J dropped 0 bases, with 6 bases sitting between them. The CDR3 sequence is 15 residues long. The CDR3 region has the DNA TGTGCCAGCAGTTTCATCCACTCTGGGGCCAACGTCCTGACTTTC. It translates to CASSFIHSGANVLTF.

This clonotype was counted only a few times. The genes are TRBV20-1 and TRBJ2-6; 7 nucleotides line up with TRBD1. CDR1 and CDR2 (germline): DFQATT, SNEGSKA (reference sequence). Unmatched junction bases numbered 2, after V lost 3 bases and J lost 0 bases. The CDR3 has 15 residues. The CDR3 DNA sequence: TGCAGTGCTAGGACAGGGAGCTCTGGGGCCAACGTCCTGACTTTC. This codes for CSARTGSSGANVLTF.

This clonotype has just a few counts. This chain links TRBV6-5 with TRBJ2-1; maybe TRBD1 (6 bases). This CDR3 has 15 residues. Germline CDR1 is MNHEY and CDR2 is SVGAGI. Trimming pared 0 bases from V and 3 bases from J, leaving 9 bases between. The CDR3 spells CASSYSWDNYNEQFF. The CDR3 region has the DNA TGTGCCAGCAGTTACTCATGGGACAACTACAATGAGCAGTTCTTC.

This clonotype showed up many times. The V gene is TRBV7-2, the J gene TRBJ1-1; no definite D call. Looked up from germline, CDR1 is SGHTA and CDR2 is FQGNSA. The CDR3 consists of 13 residues. V was pared by 5 bases and J by 0 bases, with 7 bases between. The chain's CDR3 is CASSMTVNTEAFF. The CDR3 nucleotides read TGTGCCAGCAGCATGACGGTGAACACTGAAGCTTTCTTT.

This clonotype was counted only a few times. The chain has TRBV28 and TRBJ2-5, with unresolved D. V lost 4 bases to trimming and J lost 4 bases, with 13 bases between them. This CDR3 has 14 amino acids. The V gene's germline CDR1 is MDHEN and CDR2 SYDVKM. The DNA of the CDR3 is TGTGCCAGCAGTTCCCGTGCAGGCGGAGAGACCCAGTACTTC. The encoded protein is CASSSRAGGETQYF.

Here the CDR3 reads CASSTGTSPGNTIYF. The CDR3 nucleotides read TGTGCCAGCAGCACAGGGACCTCCCCTGGAAACACCATATATTTT. The chain uses TRBV7-2 and TRBJ1-3; tentatively, D is TRBD1 (6 bases). V was trimmed by 5 bases and J by 2 bases, leaving 13 bases between them. CDR1 is SGHTA, CDR2 FQGNSA, per germline. This CDR3 comprises 15 residues.

V and J are TRBV5-1 and TRBJ1-6; 7 bases match TRBD1. This CDR3 has 15 amino acids. The junction had 5 bases not matched to a gene; V was cut back by 1 base and J by 7 bases. In germline, CDR1 is SGHRS, CDR2 YFSETQ. The CDR3 nucleotides are TGCGCCAGCAGCTTGCGCCAGGGGGAGAATTCACCCCTCCACTTT. Its protein is CASSLRQGENSPLHF.

The chain combines TRBV7-2 with TRBJ2-1, with D unclear. The germline V gene encodes CDR1 SGHTA and CDR2 FQGNSA. The CDR3 runs 11 residues. V lost 5 bases and J lost 10, with 9 bases in between. The DNA of the CDR3 is TGTGCCAGCAGCAAAAAAAGGGAGCAGTTCTTC. Translation gives CASSKKREQFF.

This sequence joins TRBV7-8 and TRBJ2-7; D might be TRBD1 (7 bases). Trimming cost V 5 bases and J 5 bases, with 19 bases left between them. The CDR3 covers 15 residues. Germline V CDR1 and CDR2: SGHVS, FQNEAQ. The chain's CDR3 is CASSPAGQGGNEQYF. In nucleotides, the CDR3 is TGTGCCAGCAGCCCAGCAGGGCAGGGGGGTAACGAGCAGTACTTC.

This chain uses TRBV7-3 with TRBJ2-1, with 7 bases matching TRBD2. The CDR3 is 13 amino acids. Germline V gives CDR1 SGHTA, CDR2 FQGTGA. V shed 3 bases and J 8 bases; nucleotides not matched to a gene: 4. CDR3 protein: CASSLAGEDEQFF. CDR3 nucleotide sequence: TGTGCCAGCAGCTTGGCGGGGGAGGATGAGCAGTTCTTC. The full variable domain, with the rest looked up from reference TRBV7-3 and TRBJ2-1, is GAGVSQTPSNKVTEKGKYVELRCDPISGHTALYWYRQSLGQGPEFLIYFQGTGAADDSGLPNDRFFAVRPEGSVSTLKIQRTERGDSAVYLCASSLAGEDEQFFGPGTRLTVL.

This clonotype has a handful of counts. The chain uses TRBV18 and TRBJ2-3; perhaps TRBD2 as D (6 bases). Germline V gene lookup returns CDR1 KGHSH and CDR2 LQKENI. The CDR3 is 18 residues long. V was shortened by 3 bases and J by 1 base, with 20 bases between the two germline ends. CDR3 nucleotides: TGTGCCAGCTCACCGAACCGGGACTCCTGGCTGGGCACAGATACGCAGTATTTT. This translates into CASSPNRDSWLGTDTQYF. The full variable domain, in which reference TRBV18 and TRBJ2-3 provide the parts outside the CDR3, is NAGVMQNPRHLVRRRGQEARLRCSPMKGHSHVYWYRQLPEEGLKFMVYLQKENIIDESGMPKERFSAEFPKEGPSILRIQQVVRGDSAAYFCASSPNRDSWLGTDTQYFGPGTRLTVL.

This clonotype was observed a handful of times. One end of the junction varies from germline; a read error may be responsible. The chain employs TRBV5-5 and TRBJ2-2; a weak D match, TRBD1 (6 bases). The CDR3 extends over 17 amino acids. Germline values: CDR1 SGHKS, CDR2 YYEKEE (reference sequence). The CDR3 region is CASSLSGARTNTGELFF. As DNA, the CDR3 is TGTGCCAGCAGCCTCTCAGGGGCAAGGACGAATACCGGGGAGCTGTTTTTT.